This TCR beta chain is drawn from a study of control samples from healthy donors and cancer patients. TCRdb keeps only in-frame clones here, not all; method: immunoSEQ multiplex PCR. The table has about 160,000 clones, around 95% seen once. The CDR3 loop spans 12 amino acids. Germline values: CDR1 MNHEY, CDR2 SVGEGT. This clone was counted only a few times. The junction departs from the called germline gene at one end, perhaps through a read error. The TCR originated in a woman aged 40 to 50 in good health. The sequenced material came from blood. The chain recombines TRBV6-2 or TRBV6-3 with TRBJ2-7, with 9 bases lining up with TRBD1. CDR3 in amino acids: CASSNKDRGLSF. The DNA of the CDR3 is TGTGCCAGCAGTAACAAGGACAGGGGATTGTCGTTC.